The 31 T cell receptor beta chains listed next were all sequenced from one sample in a study of blood T cell repertoires in COVID-19. Using immunoSEQ multiplex PCR, the repertoire was profiled, and TCRdb retains in-frame clones only, with some absent. The table shows hundreds of thousands of clones, with about 88% occurring only once. The sequencing input was PBMCs or T cells enriched from blood (not recorded which). Every receptor here comes from a woman aged 45-60 years who had recovered from COVID-19.

This clone was found once. The chain couples TRBV7-3 to TRBJ1-2, with TRBD1 matching 8 bases. This CDR3 spans 13 amino acids. Trimming at V came to 5 bases and at J to 7 bases, leaving 6 bases not matched to a gene. Per the germline V gene, CDR1 is SGHTA and CDR2 is FQGTGA. For the CDR3, the DNA is TGTGCCAGCAGCGCCGCAGGACAGGGTGGCTACACCTTC. Encoded protein: CASSAAGQGGYTF.

The sample holds a few counts of this clone. The rearrangement links TRBV6-6 to TRBJ2-7; D not certain. The V end was cut by 4 bases, the J end by 0 bases, with 16 bases between. The CDR3 totals 16 residues. Germline lookup yields CDR1 MNHNY and CDR2 SVGAGI (reference sequence). CDR3 protein: CASSSPYAASSYEQYF. The DNA of the CDR3 is TGTGCCAGCAGTTCCCCTTATGCGGCGAGCTCCTACGAGCAGTACTTC.

This chain joins TRBV11-2 and TRBJ2-7, with TRBD2 identical over 7 bases. V was clipped by 5 bases and J by 1 base; unmatched bases: 5. Germline V lookup: CDR1 SGHAT, CDR2 FQNNGV. This CDR3 contains 14 residues. This chain's CDR3 is CASSLGGRSYEQYF. CDR3 in DNA: TGTGCCAGCAGCCTCGGCGGGAGATCCTACGAGCAGTACTTC.

J is TRBJ2-1 and V is TRBV7-9; a possible D gene is TRBD2 (6 bases). Germline CDR1 is SEHNR and CDR2 is FQNEAQ (reference sequence). V shed 4 bases and J shed 3 bases, with 10 bases lying between them. CDR3 size: 14 residues. CDR3 loop: CASSSSAFYNEQFF. The CDR3 DNA reads as TGTGCCAGCAGCTCTAGCGCCTTCTACAATGAGCAGTTCTTC.

This clone occurred a few times. The genes are TRBV30 and TRBJ1-6; D unclear. Trimming cost V 5 bases and J 6 bases, with 11 bases left between them. CDR1 and CDR2 (germline): GTSNPN, SVGIG (reference sequence). The CDR3 runs 13 residues. CDR3 sequence reads: CAWGLQANSPLHF. The CDR3 region has the DNA TGTGCCTGGGGTCTTCAGGCTAATTCACCCCTCCACTTT.

This rearrangement joins TRBV30 to TRBJ2-6, with D possibly matching TRBD1 (6 bases). The germline gives CDR1 GTSNPN, CDR2 SVGIG (reference sequence). Trimming took off 4 bases at V and 2 bases at J, with 9 bases between the two ends. The length of the CDR3 is 14 residues. The CDR3, as DNA: TGTGCCTGGACACAGGGAACTGGGGCCAACGTCCTGACTTTC. It encodes CAWTQGTGANVLTF.

This chain uses TRBV28 with TRBJ1-1, with D perhaps matching TRBD1 (6 bases). V gave up 7 bases and J gave up 0 bases, with 18 bases separating them. The germline gives CDR1 MDHEN, CDR2 SYDVKM. This CDR3 comprises 16 residues. The CDR3 reads CASISWDTIMNTEAFF. The CDR3, as DNA: TGTGCCAGCATATCTTGGGACACCATCATGAACACTGAAGCTTTCTTT.

The chain uses TRBV29-1 and TRBJ1-2; 8 bases are a match to TRBD1. Germline CDR1 is SQVTM and CDR2 is ANQGSEA. The CDR3 has 13 residues. The V segment lost 5 bases and the J segment 5 bases; nucleotides outside the gene matches: 7. The CDR3 reads CSVPGQDLYGYTF. CDR3 bases: TGCAGCGTTCCGGGACAGGATTTATATGGCTACACCTTC.

This clone was detected a few times. This chain links TRBV30 with TRBJ2-7, with unresolved D. Germline loops: CDR1 GTSNPN, CDR2 SVGIG (reference sequence). CDR3 length: 13 amino acids. Trimming cost V 5 bases and J 4 bases, with 15 bases left between them. The CDR3 reads CAWAPPVTYEQYF. CDR3 coding DNA: TGTGCCTGGGCCCCACCAGTAACATACGAGCAGTACTTC. Full variable domain (missing parts from reference TRBV30 and TRBJ2-7): SQTIHQWPATLVQPVGSPLSLECTVEGTSNPNLYWYRQAAGRGLQLLFYSVGIGQISSEVPQNLSASRPQDRQFILSSKKLLLSDSGFYLCAWAPPVTYEQYFGPGTRLTVT.

The rearrangement joins TRBV28 to TRBJ2-7, with D possibly TRBD1 on 5 matching bases. V dropped 7 bases and J dropped 3 bases, with 16 bases sitting between them. The V gene's germline CDR1 is MDHEN and CDR2 SYDVKM. This CDR3 region has 14 residues. CDR3 DNA: TGTGCCAGCACCATAGGGCAGGGAAACTACGAGCAGTACTTC. Translating gives CASTIGQGNYEQYF.

J is TRBJ1-2 and V is TRBV3-1 (or the pseudogene TRBV3-2), with D tentatively TRBD1 (6 bases). Germline V gene sequence: CDR1 LGHDT, CDR2 YNNKEL (reference sequence). This CDR3 comprises 14 residues. The CDR3 sequence is CAGDRSQQSYGYTF. CDR3 in DNA: TGTGCAGGAGACAGGTCCCAACAGAGCTATGGCTACACCTTC.

V is TRBV19 and J is TRBJ1-1; a possible D gene is TRBD1 (6 bases). The CDR3 totals 15 residues. The V gene's germline CDR1 is LNHDA and CDR2 SQIVND (reference sequence). Between the trimmed V and J ends, which lost 3 bases and 4 bases, there was a span of 15 bases. This chain's CDR3 is CASSIPLQGITEAFF. CDR3 coding DNA: TGTGCCAGTAGTATTCCGCTACAGGGAATCACTGAAGCTTTCTTT.

The chain uses TRBV7-9 and TRBJ1-4; the D is unclear. The length of the CDR3 is 14 residues. Between the trimmed V and J ends, which lost 6 bases and 5 bases, there was a span of 13 bases. Germline-derived CDR1 and CDR2 are SEHNR and FQNEAQ (reference sequence). CDR3 sequence: CASRVGERNEKLFF. The CDR3 DNA sequence: TGTGCCAGCAGGGTCGGGGAGCGGAATGAAAAACTGTTTTTT.

This chain links TRBV6-5 with TRBJ2-1, with a tentative D call TRBD2 (7 bases). Germline CDR1 is MNHEY and CDR2 is SVGAGI. V was trimmed by 3 bases and J by 7 bases, leaving 13 bases between them. The CDR3 is 14 residues long. The CDR3 sequence: CASSYEGGGNEQFF. Written as DNA, the CDR3 is TGTGCCAGCAGTTATGAGGGAGGGGGGAATGAGCAGTTCTTC.

V usage is TRBV9 and J usage is TRBJ2-5; 8 nucleotides agree with TRBD1. Germline V gives CDR1 SGDLS, CDR2 YYNGEE. The CDR3 is made up of 17 amino acids. V dropped 3 bases and J dropped 5; count of bases not matched to a gene: 15. CDR3 sequence: CASSETMRTGIFETQYF. The CDR3 DNA follows: TGTGCCAGCAGCGAAACGATGAGGACAGGGATTTTTGAGACCCAGTACTTC. Together with reference TRBV9 and TRBJ2-5, the CDR3 gives the full variable domain: DSGVTQTPKHLITATGQRVTLRCSPRSGDLSVYWYQQSLDQGLQFLIQYYNGEERAKGNILERFSAQQFPDLHSELNLSSLELGDSALYFCASSETMRTGIFETQYFGPGTRLLVL.

The V and J genes are TRBV7-9 and TRBJ2-7, with a weak D call TRBD1 (6 bases). This CDR3 region has 17 residues. The germline CDR1 and CDR2 sequences are SEHNR and FQNEAQ (reference sequence). The V end lost 6 bases, the J end lost 3 bases, and 24 bases lay between the germline ends. For the CDR3, the DNA is TGTGCCAGCAGATCATCGCAGGGGACCTCTTCCTACTACGAGCAGTACTTC. Translating it yields CASRSSQGTSSYYEQYF.

The CDR3 nucleotides read TGTGCCAGCGAACCAAACAGGGGTGAAGCTTTCTTT. It specifies CASEPNRGEAFF. The chain has TRBV28 and TRBJ1-1; 7 nucleotides match TRBD1. The trim removed 8 bases at V and 7 bases at J, leaving 7 bases unmatched. The CDR3 extends over 12 amino acids. Looked up from germline, CDR1 is MDHEN and CDR2 is SYDVKM. Drawing the rest from reference TRBV28 and TRBJ1-1, the complete variable domain is DVKVTQSSRYLVKRTGEKVFLECVQDMDHENMFWYRQDPGLGLRLIYFSYDVKMKEKGDIPEGYSVSREKKERFSLILESASTNQTSMYLCASEPNRGEAFFGQGTRLTVV.

V and J are TRBV27 and TRBJ1-2; D possibly corresponds to TRBD1 (6 bases). Germline assignment: CDR1 MNHEY and CDR2 SMNVEV (reference sequence). This CDR3 comprises 14 residues. V dropped 5 bases and J dropped 4 bases, with 14 bases sitting between them. The DNA of the CDR3 is TGTGCCAGCAGTCCCGGGACAAGCCTCTATGGCTACACCTTC. Protein product: CASSPGTSLYGYTF.

The chain recombines TRBV11-3 with TRBJ2-3; possibly TRBD1 for D (5 bases). With 5 bases removed from V and 11 bases from J, the gap between germline ends came to 14 bases. Germline CDR1 SGHNT, CDR2 YENEEA. CDR3 length: 12 amino acids. CDR3: CASSQQEMQQYF. The CDR3 bases are TGTGCCAGCAGCCAACAGGAGATGCAGCAGTATTTT.

The V and J genes are TRBV9 and TRBJ2-1, with D possibly being TRBD2 (5 bases). The germline gives CDR1 SGDLS, CDR2 YYNGEE. V dropped 4 bases and J dropped 8 bases, with 19 bases sitting between them. The CDR3 totals 15 residues. The CDR3 nucleotides are TGTGCCAGCAGCCCCCACGAAGCTCCGAGGGATGAGCAGTTCTTC. This gives the protein CASSPHEAPRDEQFF.

V usage is TRBV4-1 and J usage is TRBJ1-2; TRBD1 is a possible D gene (6 bases). The germline V gene encodes CDR1 MGHRA and CDR2 YSYEKL. The V end was cut by 0 bases, the J end by 1 base, with 15 bases between. The CDR3 runs 17 residues. The CDR3 protein is CASSQDLQDSHNYGYTF. The CDR3 DNA reads TGCGCCAGCAGCCAAGATCTGCAGGACAGCCATAACTATGGCTACACCTTC.

V gene TRBV5-1 combines with J gene TRBJ1-2; the D gene is possibly TRBD1 (6 bases). The germline V gene has CDR1 SGHRS and CDR2 YFSETQ. The CDR3 spans 13 residues. V shed 6 bases and J shed 7 bases, with 16 bases lying between them. The CDR3 spells CASTESGGLGYTF. The CDR3 nucleotides read TGCGCCAGCACAGAATCGGGGGGCCTTGGCTACACCTTC.

This clone was counted only a few times. The CDR3 is CASSQGGFYEQYF. CDR3 DNA: TGCGCCAGCAGCCAAGGCGGGTTCTACGAGCAGTACTTC. The chain employs TRBV4-1 and TRBJ2-7, with D possibly being TRBD2 (5 bases). The length of the CDR3 is 13 residues. Germline loops: CDR1 MGHRA, CDR2 YSYEKL. V was clipped by 1 base and J by 3 bases, with 7 bases between them.

This clone was seen a single time. The V call is TRBV18, the J call TRBJ2-7; TRBD1 aligns across 7 bases. Trimming took 2 bases from V and 5 from J; bases not matched to a gene: 9. In germline, CDR1 is KGHSH, CDR2 LQKENI. This CDR3 has 15 residues. The CDR3: CASSPRQGQENEQYF. The CDR3 bases are TGTGCCAGCTCACCAAGACAGGGTCAGGAAAACGAGCAGTACTTC.

This chain uses TRBV9 with TRBJ2-2; D is unresolved. Germline V gene sequence: CDR1 SGDLS, CDR2 YYNGEE. There are 13 residues in the CDR3. Trimming cost V 3 bases and J 8 bases, with 11 bases left between them. The CDR3 here is CASSASTSGELFF. The CDR3 DNA is TGTGCCAGCAGCGCCTCTACCTCGGGGGAGCTGTTTTTT.

The rearrangement joins TRBV3-1 (or the pseudogene TRBV3-2) to TRBJ1-4; the D gene is possibly TRBD1 (6 bases). The ends were cut back, 4 bases at V and 8 bases at J, with 14 bases in the middle. The germline CDR1 and CDR2 sequences are LGHDT and YNNKEL (reference sequence). The CDR3 has 14 amino acids. The CDR3 region is CASSRDWGGEKLFF. CDR3 DNA sequence: TGTGCCAGCAGCCGGGATTGGGGGGGCGAAAAACTGTTTTTT.

The chain combines TRBV28 with TRBJ2-1; 8 bases line up with TRBD1. Germline CDR1 and CDR2: MDHEN and SYDVKM. The CDR3 spans 16 residues. V lost 2 bases and J lost 9; bases outside the gene matches: 12. The CDR3 region has the DNA TGTGCCAGCAGTTTAGTCGGCCAGGGGGCGTTAGGTGAGCAGTTCTTC. It yields the protein CASSLVGQGALGEQFF.

The chain combines TRBV12-3 or TRBV12-4 with TRBJ2-3; D gene ambiguous. V lost 6 bases and J 7 bases, leaving 11 bases between the germline ends. The CDR3 is 12 residues long. The chain's CDR3 is CASSSTGHTQYF. The CDR3 DNA sequence: TGTGCCAGCAGCAGCACGGGTCATACGCAGTATTTT.

The V gene is TRBV18, the J gene TRBJ1-3; D gene uncertain. The V end lost 4 bases, the J end lost 1 base, and 14 bases lay between the germline ends. The germline V gene has CDR1 KGHSH and CDR2 LQKENI. CDR3 length equals 16 residues. The CDR3 reads CASSRAVPSSGNTIYF. The CDR3 coding sequence is TGTGCCAGCTCACGAGCGGTGCCAAGTTCTGGAAACACCATATATTTT.

The CDR3 bases are TGTGCCAGCAGCGTAGCCGGCGGGGACTATGGCTACACCTTC. The encoded protein is CASSVAGGDYGYTF. The chain recombines TRBV9 with TRBJ1-2; D unclear. Trimming removed 0 bases from V and 3 bases from J, with 9 bases in between. Germline V CDR1 and CDR2: SGDLS, YYNGEE. CDR3 size: 14 residues.

The J gene is TRBJ1-4, the V gene TRBV15; a weak D match, TRBD1 (5 bases). Germline V gene sequence: CDR1 LNHNV, CDR2 YYDKDF (reference sequence). V was cut by 0 bases and J by 7 bases, with 12 bases left in between. CDR3 size: 15 residues. The CDR3 region has the DNA TGTGCCACCAGCAGAGATTGGGGGGTCGGTGAAAAACTGTTTTTT. Translated, it gives CATSRDWGVGEKLFF.